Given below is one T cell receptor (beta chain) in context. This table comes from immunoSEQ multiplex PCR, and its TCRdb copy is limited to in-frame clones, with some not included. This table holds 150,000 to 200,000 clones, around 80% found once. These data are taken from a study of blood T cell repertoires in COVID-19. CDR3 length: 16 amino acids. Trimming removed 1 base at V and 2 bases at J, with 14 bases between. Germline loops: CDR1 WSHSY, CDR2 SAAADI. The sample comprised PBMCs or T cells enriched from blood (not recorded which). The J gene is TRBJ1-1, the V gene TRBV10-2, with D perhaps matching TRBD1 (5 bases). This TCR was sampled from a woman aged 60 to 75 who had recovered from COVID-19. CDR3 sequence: CASSEWGQVLNTEAFF. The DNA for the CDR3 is TGCGCCAGCAGTGAGTGGGGCCAAGTTCTAAACACTGAAGCTTTCTTT.